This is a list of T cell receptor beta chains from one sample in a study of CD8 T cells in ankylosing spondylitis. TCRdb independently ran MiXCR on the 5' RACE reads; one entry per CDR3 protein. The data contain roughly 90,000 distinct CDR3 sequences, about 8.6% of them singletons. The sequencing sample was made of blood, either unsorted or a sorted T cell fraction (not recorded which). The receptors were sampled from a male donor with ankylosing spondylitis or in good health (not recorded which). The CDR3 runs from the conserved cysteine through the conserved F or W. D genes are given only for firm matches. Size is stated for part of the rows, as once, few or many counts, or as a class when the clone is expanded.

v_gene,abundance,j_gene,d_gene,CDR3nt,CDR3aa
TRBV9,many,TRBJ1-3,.,TGTGCCAGCAGCGTACGAGCGGTCTCTGGAAACACCATATATTTT,CASSVRAVSGNTIYF
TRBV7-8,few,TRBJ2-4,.,TGTGCCAGCAGCTTAGGGGTAGCGACGGTGGGGAACATTCAGTACTTC,CASSLGVATVGNIQYF
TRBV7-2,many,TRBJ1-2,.,TGTGCCAGCAGCTTGATTAACTATGGCTACACCTTC,CASSLINYGYTF
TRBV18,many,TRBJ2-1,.,TGTGCCAGCTCACCACCGTCAAGCCCAGGCCAGTTCTTC,CASSPPSSPGQFF
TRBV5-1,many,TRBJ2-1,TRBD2,TGCGCCAGCAGCTTGGGGCGGCTAGCGGTCTACAATGAGCAGTTCTTC,CASSLGRLAVYNEQFF
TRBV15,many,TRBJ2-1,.,TGTGCCACCAGCAGAGTATTGGCACCGTCCTCCTACAATGAGCAGTTCTTC,CATSRVLAPSSYNEQFF
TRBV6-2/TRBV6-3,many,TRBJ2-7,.,TGTGCCAGCACCTACTCCCCGGACGGGTACTACGAGCAGTACTTC,CASTYSPDGYYEQYF
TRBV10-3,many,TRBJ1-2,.,TGTGCCACCCAAAGGGCGGGGGTCTATGGCTACACCTTC,CATQRAGVYGYTF
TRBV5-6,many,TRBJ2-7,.,TGTGCCAGCAGCTTGTCGCCCTCCTACGAGCAGTACTTC,CASSLSPSYEQYF
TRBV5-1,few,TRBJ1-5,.,TGCGCCAGCAGACAGAGTAGCAATCAGCCCCAGCATTTT,CASRQSSNQPQHF
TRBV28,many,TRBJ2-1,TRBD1,TGTGCCAGCAGACCCATCCGGGACAGGGGATCGGGAGAGCAGTTCTTC,CASRPIRDRGSGEQFF
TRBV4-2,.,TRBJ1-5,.,TGTGCCAGCAGCCAAGATAGATACACTCTGGACGGTCAGCCCCAGCATTTT,CASSQDRYTLDGQPQHF
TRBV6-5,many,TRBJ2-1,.,TGTGCCAGCAGTTACAGGATAGGTCGGGAAACCTTGTCCAATGAGCAGTTCTTC,CASSYRIGRETLSNEQFF
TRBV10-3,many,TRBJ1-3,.,TGTGCCATCATTGAACGGCCTGGAAACACCATATATTTT,CAIIERPGNTIYF
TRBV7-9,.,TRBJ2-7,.,TGTGCCAGCAGCTTTGCCGCTACCTACGAGCAGTACTTC,CASSFAATYEQYF
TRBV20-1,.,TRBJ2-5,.,TGCAGTGCTAGACTCCATTCTCACGCGGCCCAGTACTTC,CSARLHSHAAQYF
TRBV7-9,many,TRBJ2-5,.,TGTGCCAGCAGCTCCGCCGCGGGTATCCAAGAGACCCAGTACTTC,CASSSAAGIQETQYF
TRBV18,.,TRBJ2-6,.,TGTGCCAGCTCACCGGACAGAAAAGTCTCTGGGGCCAACGTCCTGACTTTC,CASSPDRKVSGANVLTF
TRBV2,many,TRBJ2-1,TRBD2,TGTGCCAGCAGACTAGCGGGAGCTTACAATGAGCAGTTCTTC,CASRLAGAYNEQFF
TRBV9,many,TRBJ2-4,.,TGTGCCAGCAGCGTGGACGTCAAGGGAAACATTCAGTACTTC,CASSVDVKGNIQYF
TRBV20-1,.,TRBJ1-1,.,TGCAGTGCTAGAGACAAAAACACGATGAACACTGAAGCTTTCTTT,CSARDKNTMNTEAFF
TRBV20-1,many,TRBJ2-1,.,TGCAGTGCTAGAGTAGGCTACTCCTACAATGAGCAGTTCTTC,CSARVGYSYNEQFF